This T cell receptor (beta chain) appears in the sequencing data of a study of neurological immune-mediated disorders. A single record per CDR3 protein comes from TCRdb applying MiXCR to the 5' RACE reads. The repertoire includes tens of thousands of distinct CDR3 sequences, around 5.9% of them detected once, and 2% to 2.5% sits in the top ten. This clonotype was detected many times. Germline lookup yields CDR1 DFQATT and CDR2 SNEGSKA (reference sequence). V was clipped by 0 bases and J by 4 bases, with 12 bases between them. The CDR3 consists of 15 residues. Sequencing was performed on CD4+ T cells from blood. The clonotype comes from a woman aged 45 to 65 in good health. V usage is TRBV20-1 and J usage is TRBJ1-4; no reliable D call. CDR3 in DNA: TGCAGTGCTAGAGATCAAAGGCAGGATAATGAAAAACTGTTTTTT. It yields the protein CSARDQRQDNEKLFF.